The 13 T cell receptor beta chains below were found in one sample sequenced in a study of low-dose radiotherapy and immunotherapy resistance in tumors. First-strand cDNA used TRAV- and TRBV-specific primers, covering alpha and beta chains. The PCR that amplified TCRs ran for around 20 cycles, relying on a constant-region primer and a V-primer adapter. TCRdb re-called the reads with MiXCR, one entry per CDR3 protein. Here the sample spans more than 45,000 distinct CDR3 sequences, approximately 25% being singletons. The time point was: before trial treatment. Sequences were derived from PBMCs, sampled before treatment. These receptors all stem from a male donor with prostate cancer.

At least ten counts were recorded for this clonotype. The rearrangement joins TRBV5-4 to TRBJ2-3, with D unclear. The CDR3 is made up of 14 amino acids. From germline, CDR1 is SGHNT and CDR2 YYREEE (reference sequence). V lost 0 bases and J 1 base, leaving 6 bases between the germline ends. CDR3 DNA sequence: TGTGCCAGCAGCTTGGAACCGGGCACAGATACGCAGTATTTT. Translation gives CASSLEPGTDTQYF.

This clonotype has just a few counts. The chain links TRBV13 to TRBJ2-7; TRBD2 matches at 10 bases. The CDR3 is 15 residues long. The J segment lost 3 bases and the V segment lost 2 bases, leaving 4 bases of the junction unmatched. Germline V gives CDR1 PRHDT, CDR2 FYEKMQ (reference sequence). CDR3 amino acids: CASSLSLAGDYEQYF. The DNA of the CDR3 is TGTGCCAGCAGCTTATCCCTAGCGGGAGACTACGAGCAGTACTTC.

This clonotype turned up a few times. CDR3 nucleotide sequence: TGTGCCATCAGTCGGGGGGCGGGTGAGCAGTTCTTC. Translated: CAISRGAGEQFF. The chain is built from TRBV10-3 and TRBJ2-1; D may be TRBD2 (7 bases). V lost 5 bases and J 9 bases, leaving 11 bases between the germline ends. This CDR3 is built from 12 residues. The germline V gene encodes CDR1 ENHRY and CDR2 SYGVKD.

Of note for this clonotype: This sequence is one base from a far larger clone and is likely a read error. The gene calls are TRBV2 and TRBJ2-3; D may be TRBD1 or TRBD2 (7 bases each). TRBJ2-7 explains the end of the DNA better; the J call may be wrong. There are 13 residues in the CDR3. CDR1 is SNHLY and CDR2 is FYNNEI in the germline V gene. CDR3 sequence reads: CASRSGGDYKQYF. CDR3 bases: TGTGCCAGCAGGTCAGGGGGGGACTACAAGCAGTACTTC.

There are many counts of this clonotype. The V call is TRBV27, the J call TRBJ2-3, with 7 bases lining up with TRBD2. The CDR3 totals 12 residues. CDR1 is MNHEY, CDR2 SMNVEV, per germline (reference sequence). Trimming at V came to 5 bases and at J to 5 bases, leaving 1 base not matched to a gene. CDR3 region: CASSPSGDTQYF. CDR3 bases: TGTGCCAGCAGTCCTAGCGGAGATACGCAGTATTTT.

This clonotype came up many times. This rearrangement joins TRBV6-4 to TRBJ2-2; 10 nucleotides match TRBD2. Germline CDR1 MRHNA, CDR2 SNTAGT. Trimming cost V 0 bases and J 2 bases; bases outside gene matches: 3. The CDR3 extends over 17 amino acids. Here the CDR3 DNA reads TGTGCCAGCAGTGACTCGGGACTAGCGACTAACACCGGGGAGCTGTTTTTT. This codes for CASSDSGLATNTGELFF.

This rearrangement joins TRBV5-4 to TRBJ2-5; 9 nucleotides align to TRBD2. Germline assignment: CDR1 SGHNT and CDR2 YYREEE (reference sequence). The V gene end was trimmed by 1 base and the J gene end by 4 bases; junction bases not matched to a gene: 5. The CDR3 is made up of 15 amino acids. CDR3 region: CASSLKAGLAETQYF. The CDR3 DNA follows: TGTGCCAGCAGCTTGAAAGCGGGACTAGCAGAGACCCAGTACTTC.

This clonotype was detected only a few times. V usage is TRBV12-3 or TRBV12-4 and J usage is TRBJ2-2, with D possibly matching TRBD2 (6 bases). V was shortened by 6 bases and J by 3 bases, with 8 bases between the two germline ends. There are 13 residues in the CDR3. CDR3 DNA sequence: TGTGCCAGCAGGGGGGACTACACCGGGGAGCTGTTTTTT. This sequence encodes CASRGDYTGELFF.

This chain links TRBV23-1 with TRBJ1-5; weak D call: TRBD1 (6 bases). TRBV23-1 is an ORF, with its function uncertain. This CDR3 has 13 residues. V lost 9 bases to trimming and J lost 4 bases, with 13 bases between them. The CDR3 protein is CARIQGGNQPQHF. CDR3 nucleotides: TGCGCCAGGATACAGGGTGGGAATCAGCCCCAGCATTTT.

This clonotype appeared many times. This chain connects TRBV4-1 to TRBJ2-1; 7 bases line up with TRBD1. V lost 4 bases to trimming and J lost 3 bases; unmatched junction nucleotides: 9. Germline lookup yields CDR1 MGHRA and CDR2 YSYEKL. This CDR3 has 16 amino acids. CDR3 nucleotides: TGCGCCAGCAGCCCAGTCGACAGGGATATCTACAATGAGCAGTTCTTC. Its translation: CASSPVDRDIYNEQFF.

This clonotype was counted many times. The rearrangement uses TRBV20-1 and TRBJ2-3, with D tentatively TRBD1 or TRBD2 (7 bases each). Trimming shortened V by 6 bases and J by 1 base, and 17 bases separated the two germline ends. The CDR3 has 15 residues. The V gene's germline CDR1 is DFQATT and CDR2 SNEGSKA (reference sequence). The CDR3 protein is CSARGGVWGTDTQYF. The CDR3, as DNA: TGCAGTGCCAGGGGGGGAGTGTGGGGCACAGATACGCAGTATTTT.

The chain couples TRBV20-1 to TRBJ2-7; D is possibly TRBD1 (5 bases). V lost 2 bases and J 2 bases, leaving 13 bases between the germline ends. The CDR3 contains 14 residues. Germline loops: CDR1 DFQATT, CDR2 SNEGSKA (reference sequence). CDR3 residues: CSARRVAGTYEQYF. CDR3 sequence (DNA): TGCAGTGCTAGAAGGGTCGCAGGGACCTACGAGCAGTACTTC.

Ten or more counts support this clonotype. The chain joins TRBV20-1 to TRBJ1-2; D is ambiguous. Germline CDR1 reads DFQATT; CDR2 reads SNEGSKA (reference sequence). The CDR3 runs to 12 residues. With 3 bases removed from V and 7 bases from J, the gap between germline ends came to 12 bases. CDR3 sequence reads: CSARLEGFGYTF. The CDR3 DNA reads as TGCAGTGCTAGGCTGGAAGGGTTTGGCTACACCTTC.